This entry concerns a single T cell receptor (beta chain). The antigen remains undetermined. TCRdb passed the reads through MiXCR, listing each CDR3 protein once. The sample holds roughly 150,000 distinct CDR3 sequences, about a fifth seen once. The sample comes from a study of T cell repertoires in cytomegalovirus infection. Study-wide context: It was recently identified HLA-C-restricted and well-studied HLA-B-restricted CMV epitopes that the study used.

Trimming removed 5 bases at V and 6 bases at J, with 14 bases between. This CDR3 region has 14 residues. The specimen comprised CD8+ T cells from cultured PBMCs, sampled from culture after CMV antigen stimulation. This chain connects TRBV12-3 or TRBV12-4 to TRBJ1-5; D remains unclear. The receptor comes from a human donor in good health (CMV status not recorded). Some clones in this sample may be carry-over from other donors' samples. The CDR3: CASSVRAAGQPQHF. In DNA, the CDR3 is TGTGCCAGCAGTGTCCGGGCTGCGGGTCAGCCCCAGCATTTT.